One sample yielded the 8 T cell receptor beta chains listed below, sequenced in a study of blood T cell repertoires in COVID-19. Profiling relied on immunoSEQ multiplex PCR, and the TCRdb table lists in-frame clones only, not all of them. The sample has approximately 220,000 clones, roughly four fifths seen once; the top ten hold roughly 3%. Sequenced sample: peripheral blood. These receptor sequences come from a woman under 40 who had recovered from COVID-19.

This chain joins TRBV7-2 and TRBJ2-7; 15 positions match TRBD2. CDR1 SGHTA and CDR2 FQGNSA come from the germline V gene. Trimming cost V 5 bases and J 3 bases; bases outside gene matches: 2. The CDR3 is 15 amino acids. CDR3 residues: CASSAGLAGGYEQYF. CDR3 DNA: TGTGCCAGCAGCGCGGGACTAGCGGGAGGCTACGAGCAGTACTTC.

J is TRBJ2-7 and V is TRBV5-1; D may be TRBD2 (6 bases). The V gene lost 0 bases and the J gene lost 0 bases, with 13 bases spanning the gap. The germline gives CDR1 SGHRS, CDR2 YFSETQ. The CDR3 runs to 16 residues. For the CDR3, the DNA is TGCGCCAGCAGCTTGGAAGGGAGGACGGGCTCCTACGAGCAGTACTTC. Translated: CASSLEGRTGSYEQYF.

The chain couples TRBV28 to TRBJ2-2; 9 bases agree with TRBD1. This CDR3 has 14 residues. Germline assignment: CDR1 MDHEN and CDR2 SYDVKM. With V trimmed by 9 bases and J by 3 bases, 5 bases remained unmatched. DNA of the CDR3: TGTGCCAGGGCGGGACAGGGAGACACCGGGGAGCTGTTTTTT. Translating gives CARAGQGDTGELFF.

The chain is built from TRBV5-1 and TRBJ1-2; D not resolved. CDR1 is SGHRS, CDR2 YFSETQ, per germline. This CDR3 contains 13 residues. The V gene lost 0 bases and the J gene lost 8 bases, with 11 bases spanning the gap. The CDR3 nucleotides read TGCGCCAGCAGCTTGGTCGAGGGTGCCGGCTACACCTTC. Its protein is CASSLVEGAGYTF.

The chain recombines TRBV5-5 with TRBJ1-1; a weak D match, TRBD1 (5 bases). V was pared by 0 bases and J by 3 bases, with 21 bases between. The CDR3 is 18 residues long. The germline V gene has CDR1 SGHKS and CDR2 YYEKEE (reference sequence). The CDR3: CASSLGREGTRGDTEAFF. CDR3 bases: TGTGCCAGCAGCTTGGGTCGTGAAGGGACTCGAGGAGACACTGAAGCTTTCTTT.

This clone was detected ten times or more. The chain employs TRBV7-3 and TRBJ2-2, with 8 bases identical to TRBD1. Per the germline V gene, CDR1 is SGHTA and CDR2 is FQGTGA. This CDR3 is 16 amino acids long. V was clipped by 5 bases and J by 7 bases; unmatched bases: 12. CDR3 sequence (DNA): TGTGCCAGCAGCCGTTTCGGACAGGGTCTTGGCGGGGAGCTGTTTTTT. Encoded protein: CASSRFGQGLGGELFF.

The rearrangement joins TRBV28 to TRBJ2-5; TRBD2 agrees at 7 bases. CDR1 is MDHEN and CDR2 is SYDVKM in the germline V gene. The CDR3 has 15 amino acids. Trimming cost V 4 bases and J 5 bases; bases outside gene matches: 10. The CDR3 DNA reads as TGTGCCAGCAGTTCCTGGGTCGCGGGAGAGGAGACCCAGTACTTC. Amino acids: CASSSWVAGEETQYF.

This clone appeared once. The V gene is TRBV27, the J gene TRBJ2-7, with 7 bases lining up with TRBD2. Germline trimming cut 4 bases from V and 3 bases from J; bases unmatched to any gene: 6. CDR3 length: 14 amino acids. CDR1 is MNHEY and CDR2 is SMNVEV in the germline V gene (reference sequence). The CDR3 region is CASSYSGGFYEQYF. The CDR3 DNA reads TGTGCCAGCAGTTATTCGGGAGGCTTCTACGAGCAGTACTTC.